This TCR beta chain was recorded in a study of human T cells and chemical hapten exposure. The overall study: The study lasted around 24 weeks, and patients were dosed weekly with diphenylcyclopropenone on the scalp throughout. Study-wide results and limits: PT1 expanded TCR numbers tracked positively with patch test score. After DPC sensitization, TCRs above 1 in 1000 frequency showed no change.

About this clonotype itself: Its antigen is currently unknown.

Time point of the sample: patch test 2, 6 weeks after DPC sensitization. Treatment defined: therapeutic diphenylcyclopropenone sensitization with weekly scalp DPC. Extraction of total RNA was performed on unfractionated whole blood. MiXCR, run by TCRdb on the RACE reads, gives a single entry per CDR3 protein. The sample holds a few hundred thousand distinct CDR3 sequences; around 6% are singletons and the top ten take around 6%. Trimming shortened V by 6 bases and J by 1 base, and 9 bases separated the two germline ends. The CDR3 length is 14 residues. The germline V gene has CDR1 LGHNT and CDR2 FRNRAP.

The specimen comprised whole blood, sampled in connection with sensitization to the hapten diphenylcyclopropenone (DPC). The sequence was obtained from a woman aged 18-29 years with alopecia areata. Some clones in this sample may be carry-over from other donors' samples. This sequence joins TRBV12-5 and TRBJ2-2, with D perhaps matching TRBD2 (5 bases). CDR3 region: CASGLEENTGELFF. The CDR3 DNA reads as TGTGCTAGTGGCCTGGAGGAGAACACCGGGGAGCTGTTTTTT.